The rows below give T cell receptor beta chains drawn from one sample of a study of T cell responses to AZD1222 COVID-19 vaccine. The method was immunoSEQ multiplex PCR; TCRdb's version includes in-frame clones alone and lacks a portion of them. The table has 95,000 to 100,000 clones, about 89% seen once. The specimen was peripheral blood, collected on day 0 of AZD1222 vaccination. These receptors were collected from an adult in good health. Both conserved end residues are part of each CDR3. A D gene is named only where the DNA matches it firmly. Clone size appears in some rows only: once, few, many, or a class for an expanded clone.

d_gene,v_gene,j_gene,abundance,CDR3aa,CDR3nt
-,TRBV7-2,TRBJ1-6,-,CASSLSGAIDSPLHF,TGTGCCAGCAGCTTATCAGGGGCAATTGACTCACCCCTCCACTTT
-,TRBV5-1,TRBJ1-2,-,CASSPKVQGPNYGYTF,TGCGCCAGCAGCCCGAAAGTGCAGGGGCCCAACTATGGCTACACCTTC
TRBD1,TRBV10-3,TRBJ1-3,-,CATWTGMGNTIYF,TGTGCCACCTGGACAGGGATGGGAAACACCATATATTTT
-,TRBV7-2,TRBJ1-6,-,CASSLRAGSGNSPLHF,TGTGCCAGCAGCTTACGGGCAGGGTCTGGAAATTCACCCCTCCACTTT
TRBD2,TRBV11-3,TRBJ2-5,-,CASSSTVGDYRGRETQYF,TGTGCCAGCAGCTCTACGGTGGGGGACTACCGCGGTCGAGAGACCCAGTACTTC
-,TRBV27,TRBJ2-4,-,CASSFDQGIAKNIQYF,TGTGCCAGCAGTTTCGACCAGGGGATAGCCAAAAACATTCAGTACTTC
-,TRBV7-2,TRBJ1-6,-,CASSPPGGYNSPLHF,TGTGCCAGCAGCCCTCCTGGTGGGTATAATTCACCCCTCCACTTT
-,TRBV2,TRBJ2-3,-,CARGQRVTDTQYF,TGTGCCAGGGGCCAGCGGGTGACAGATACGCAGTATTTT
-,TRBV2,TRBJ1-3,-,CASSEVVGTGATIYF,TGTGCCAGCAGTGAAGTAGTAGGTACCGGCGCGACCATATATTTT
-,TRBV7-3,TRBJ1-3,-,CASSLGLGNTIYF,TGTGCCAGCAGCTTAGGGCTAGGAAACACCATATATTTT
-,TRBV3-1/TRBV3-2,TRBJ2-1,once,CASSQDAGGGEQFF,TGTGCCAGCAGCCAAGATGCGGGTGGGGGTGAGCAGTTCTTC
TRBD1,TRBV9,TRBJ2-2,-,CASSARGTGSIGELFF,TGTGCCAGCAGCGCCAGAGGGACAGGGTCTATCGGGGAGCTGTTTTTT
-,TRBV6-1,TRBJ2-7,-,CASSEGTATYEQYF,TGTGCCAGCAGTGAAGGGACAGCCACCTACGAGCAGTACTTC
-,TRBV18,TRBJ2-3,-,CASSPGLSTDTQYF,TGTGCCAGCTCACCAGGGTTAAGCACAGATACGCAGTATTTT
TRBD1,TRBV9,TRBJ2-7,-,CASSVADTGGIYEQYF,TGTGCCAGCAGCGTAGCGGATACAGGGGGGATCTACGAGCAGTACTTC
TRBD1,TRBV7-8,TRBJ1-6,once,CASSPQGINSPLHF,TGTGCCAGCAGCCCACAGGGGATCAATTCACCCCTCCACTTT
TRBD1,TRBV27,TRBJ1-5,once,CASSGMTGVNQPQHF,TGTGCCAGCAGTGGGATGACAGGGGTCAATCAGCCCCAGCATTTT
-,TRBV6-1,TRBJ2-7,-,CASSESGVWNEQYF,TGTGCCAGCAGTGAATCGGGGGTTTGGAACGAGCAGTACTTC
-,TRBV5-1,TRBJ1-3,-,CASSPDTSSGNTIYF,TGCGCCAGCAGCCCGGACACGTCCTCTGGAAACACCATATATTTT
-,TRBV12-3/TRBV12-4,TRBJ1-1,-,CAALRRNTEAFF,TGTGCCGCCCTCAGGAGGAACACTGAAGCTTTCTTT
-,TRBV7-2,TRBJ1-2,-,CASSLARTDYGYTF,TGTGCCAGCAGCTTAGCCCGGACAGACTATGGCTACACCTTC
TRBD1,TRBV3-1/TRBV3-2,TRBJ1-1,once,CASSQVYRGSAEAFF,TGTGCCAGCAGCCAAGTATACAGGGGATCGGCTGAAGCTTTCTTT
TRBD1,TRBV19,TRBJ1-6,-,CATKSRTGDKNSPLHF,TGTGCCACCAAGAGCCGGACAGGGGACAAAAATTCACCCCTCCACTTT
TRBD1,TRBV13,TRBJ1-2,-,CASSPGTGGIYGYTF,TGTGCCAGCAGCCCAGGGACAGGGGGCATCTATGGCTACACCTTC